The present TCR beta chain was sequenced within a study of shared clonotypes between healthy human individuals. General study findings and limits: Clonotypes that were shared across a few donors made up around 5.5% of naive CD4 clonotypes.

A remark on this clone: The target antigen is unknown.

Cells designated naive CD8 were CD45RO-negative and were positively selected for CCR7, with terminally differentiated effector memory CD45RA+ cells excluded. DNA at about 210 ng, tens of thousands of T cell genomes, went into sorted-subset replicate PCRs. Some clones are missing from TCRdb's copy, which holds only in-frame ones; the method was immunoSEQ multiplex PCR. This sample carries roughly 770,000 clones, about 97% of them seen once, and the ten largest clones take less than 0.3%. This receptor was obtained from a man younger than 40 in good health. The material sequenced was naive CD8+ T cells sorted from blood.

DNA for the CDR3: TGTGCCAGCAGTGACCATAAAAGCTCCTACGAGCAGTACTTC. It encodes CASSDHKSSYEQYF. The V gene is TRBV6-6, the J gene TRBJ2-7; D gene unclear. Trimming took off 5 bases at V and 0 bases at J, with 11 bases between the two ends. The germline gives CDR1 MNHNY, CDR2 SVGAGI (reference sequence). The CDR3 has 14 residues.